This T cell receptor (beta chain) was retrieved from a study of T cell changes during pregnancy in multiple sclerosis. Method: immunoSEQ multiplex PCR; TCRdb's copy keeps in-frame clones and lacks some. The sample lists some 66,000 clones, 90% to 95% occurring once. This TCR was sampled from a female donor with multiple sclerosis, enrolled in a pregnancy study. The sequences come from CD8+ T cells from peripheral blood mononuclear cells, collected before pregnancy.

CDR3 bases: TGTGCCAGCAGTTTAACCATCGCTGGTAGCTCCTACGAGCAGTACTTC. Residues: CASSLTIAGSSYEQYF. The chain is built from TRBV27 and TRBJ2-7; D not resolved. CDR1 is MNHEY and CDR2 is SMNVEV in the germline V gene (reference sequence). The CDR3 runs to 16 residues. V shed 2 bases and J shed 0 bases, with 14 bases lying between them.